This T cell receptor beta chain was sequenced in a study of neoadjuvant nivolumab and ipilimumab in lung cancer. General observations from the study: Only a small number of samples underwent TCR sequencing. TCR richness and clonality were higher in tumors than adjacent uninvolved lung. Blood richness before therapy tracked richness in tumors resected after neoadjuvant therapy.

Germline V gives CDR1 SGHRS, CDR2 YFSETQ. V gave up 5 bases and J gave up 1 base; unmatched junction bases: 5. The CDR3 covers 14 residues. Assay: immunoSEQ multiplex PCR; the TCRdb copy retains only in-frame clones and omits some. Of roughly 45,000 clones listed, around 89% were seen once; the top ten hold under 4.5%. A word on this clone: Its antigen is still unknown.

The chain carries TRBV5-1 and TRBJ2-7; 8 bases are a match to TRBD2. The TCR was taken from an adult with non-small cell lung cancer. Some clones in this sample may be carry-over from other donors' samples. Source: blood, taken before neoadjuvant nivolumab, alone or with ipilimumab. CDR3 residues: CASSHGGGSYEQYF. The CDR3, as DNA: TGCGCCAGCAGTCACGGGGGGGGATCCTACGAGCAGTACTTC.